This TCR beta chain originates from a study of CD4 and CD8 cells across lung adenocarcinoma regions. This clonotype was picked up many times. Germline lookup yields CDR1 MNHNS and CDR2 SASEGT. CDR3 length: 14 residues. V was shortened by 0 bases and J by 2 bases, with 8 bases between the two germline ends. MiXCR was run by TCRdb on the PCR reads, yielding one entry per CDR3 protein. The sample yields over 15,000 distinct CDR3 sequences, around 53% seen once. The sequenced sample was CD8+ T cells from the center of a lung tumor. This clonotype was obtained from a female donor with lung adenocarcinoma. The CD4 and CD8 labels of this study may be unreliable. The chain combines TRBV6-1 with TRBJ2-7; D gene unclear. The chain's CDR3 is CASSEADVAYEQYF. CDR3 bases: TGTGCCAGCAGTGAAGCAGACGTAGCCTACGAGCAGTACTTC.